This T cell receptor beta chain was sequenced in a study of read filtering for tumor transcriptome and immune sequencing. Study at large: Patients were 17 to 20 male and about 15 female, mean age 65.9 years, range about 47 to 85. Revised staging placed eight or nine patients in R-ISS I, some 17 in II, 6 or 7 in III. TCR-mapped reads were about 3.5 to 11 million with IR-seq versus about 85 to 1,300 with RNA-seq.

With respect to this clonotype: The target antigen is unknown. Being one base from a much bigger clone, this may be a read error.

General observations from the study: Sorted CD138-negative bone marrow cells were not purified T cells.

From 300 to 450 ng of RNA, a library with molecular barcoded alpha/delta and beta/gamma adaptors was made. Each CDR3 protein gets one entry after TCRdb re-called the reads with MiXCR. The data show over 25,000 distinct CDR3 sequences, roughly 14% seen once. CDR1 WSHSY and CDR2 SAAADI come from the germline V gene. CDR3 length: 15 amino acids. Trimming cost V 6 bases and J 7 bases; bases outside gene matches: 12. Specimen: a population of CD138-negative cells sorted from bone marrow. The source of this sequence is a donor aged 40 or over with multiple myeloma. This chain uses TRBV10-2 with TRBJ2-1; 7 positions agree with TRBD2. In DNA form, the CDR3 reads TGCGCCAGCAGGAGAGCGGGAAAGCTTGCGAATGAGCAGTTCTTC. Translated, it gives CASRRAGKLANEQFF.